This entry lists 28 T cell receptor beta chains sequenced from one sample in a study of T cell responses to AZD1222 COVID-19 vaccine. The assay was immunoSEQ multiplex PCR, and TCRdb's table has in-frame clones only and misses some. This table holds around 44,000 clones, 80% to 90% found once. The specimen was peripheral blood, collected 28 days after the second AZD1222 dose. These receptors were collected from an adult who received the AZD1222 COVID-19 vaccine.

The gene calls are TRBV2 and TRBJ2-2; D uncertain. The germline gives CDR1 SNHLY, CDR2 FYNNEI. V was shortened by 1 base and J by 5 bases, with 8 bases between the two germline ends. CDR3 length equals 14 residues. CDR3 bases: TGTGCCAGCAGTGAAGTGGCTAGTACCGGGGAGCTGTTTTTT. It yields the protein CASSEVASTGELFF.

V is TRBV7-3 and J is TRBJ2-1; D possibly uses TRBD1 or TRBD2 (5 bases each). This CDR3 has 13 amino acids. Germline-derived CDR1 and CDR2 are SGHTA and FQGTGA. Trimming stripped 5 bases from V and 9 bases from J, with 14 bases between. The CDR3 DNA sequence: TGTGCCAGCAGCACACCCGGGACCCCTGAGCAGTTCTTC. It translates to CASSTPGTPEQFF.

The rearrangement uses TRBV3-1 (or the pseudogene TRBV3-2) and TRBJ2-7, with 7 bases fitting TRBD1. This CDR3 spans 14 amino acids. Germline V gives CDR1 LGHDT, CDR2 YNNKEL (reference sequence). The junction had 1 base not matched to a gene; V was cut back by 2 bases and J by 0 bases. The CDR3 nucleotides are TGTGCCAGCAGCCAATGGGACAGCTCCTACGAGCAGTACTTC. This codes for CASSQWDSSYEQYF.

This rearrangement joins TRBV3-1 (or the pseudogene TRBV3-2) to TRBJ1-6; D is unresolved. The germline gives CDR1 LGHDT, CDR2 YNNKEL (reference sequence). CDR3 length: 14 amino acids. The V gene lost 1 base and the J gene lost 7 bases, with 8 bases spanning the gap. The CDR3: CASSQGRSNSPLHF. The DNA for the CDR3 is TGTGCCAGCAGCCAAGGACGGTCGAATTCACCCCTCCACTTT.

The genes are TRBV5-4 and TRBJ2-1; 8 bases are shared with TRBD1. The CDR3 spans 15 residues. Germline V lookup: CDR1 SGHNT, CDR2 YYREEE (reference sequence). V gave up 1 base and J gave up 5 bases; unmatched junction bases: 5. The CDR3 protein is CASSLRQGANNEQFF. In DNA, the CDR3 is TGTGCCAGCAGCTTGCGGCAGGGGGCGAACAATGAGCAGTTCTTC.

This chain links TRBV10-3 with TRBJ2-7, with 10 bases lining up with TRBD2. Germline V gives CDR1 ENHRY, CDR2 SYGVKD. Trimming cost V 2 bases and J 5 bases; bases outside gene matches: 0. The CDR3 runs 13 residues. The CDR3 here is CAISELAGDEQYF. In DNA, the CDR3 is TGTGCCATCAGTGAGCTAGCGGGAGACGAGCAGTACTTC.

This chain joins TRBV12-5 and TRBJ2-7, with D possibly matching TRBD1 (6 bases). The V end was cut by 5 bases, the J end by 2 bases, with 10 bases between. CDR3 length: 13 residues. CDR1 is LGHNT and CDR2 is FRNRAP in the germline V gene. CDR3 DNA: TGTGCTAGTGGTCTACAGGGAGCCTACGAGCAGTACTTC. Its protein product is CASGLQGAYEQYF. The entire variable domain, with the rest obtained from reference TRBV12-5 and TRBJ2-7, is as follows: DARVTQTPRHKVTEMGQEVTMRCQPILGHNTVFWYRQTMMQGLELLAYFRNRAPLDDSGMPKDRFSAEMPDATLATLKIQPSEPRDSAVYFCASGLQGAYEQYFGPGTRLTVT.

This clone occurred a few times. The chain is built from TRBV5-1 and TRBJ1-4, with D unclear. Looked up from germline, CDR1 is SGHRS and CDR2 is YFSETQ. V was clipped by 4 bases and J by 0 bases, with 7 bases between them. This CDR3 spans 14 amino acids. The CDR3 is CASSPSATNEKLFF. The CDR3 nucleotides read TGCGCCAGCAGCCCGTCAGCAACTAATGAAAAACTGTTTTTT.

The chain has TRBV5-6 and TRBJ2-1; D might be TRBD1 (5 bases). Trimming cost V 4 bases and J 1 base, with 6 bases left between them. CDR3 length equals 13 residues. Germline assignment: CDR1 SGHDT and CDR2 YYEEEE. The CDR3 loop is CASSQGSYNEQFF. DNA of the CDR3: TGTGCCAGCAGCCAGGGTTCCTACAATGAGCAGTTCTTC.

The genes are TRBV9 and TRBJ2-3; D unclear. The CDR3 totals 12 residues. V dropped 4 bases and J dropped 3 bases, with 6 bases sitting between them. In germline, CDR1 is SGDLS, CDR2 YYNGEE. CDR3 sequence (DNA): TGTGCCAGCAGCCGGTTAACAGATACGCAGTATTTT. As protein: CASSRLTDTQYF.

The V gene is TRBV9, the J gene TRBJ2-2, with D possibly matching TRBD2 (6 bases). The V end was cut by 0 bases, the J end by 1 base, with 13 bases between. CDR3 length: 17 residues. CDR1 SGDLS and CDR2 YYNGEE come from the germline V gene. The CDR3 sequence: CASSVVGSAGNTGELFF. Written as DNA, the CDR3 is TGTGCCAGCAGCGTAGTGGGCTCAGCGGGGAACACCGGGGAGCTGTTTTTT. The whole variable domain, remainder taken from reference TRBV9 and TRBJ2-2, is DSGVTQTPKHLITATGQRVTLRCSPRSGDLSVYWYQQSLDQGLQFLIQYYNGEERAKGNILERFSAQQFPDLHSELNLSSLELGDSALYFCASSVVGSAGNTGELFFGEGSRLTVL.

This rearrangement joins TRBV7-8 to TRBJ1-3; D ambiguous. The germline CDR1 and CDR2 sequences are SGHVS and FQNEAQ. Trimming took off 1 base at V and 6 bases at J, with 16 bases between the two ends. This CDR3 is built from 16 residues. The CDR3 DNA is TGTGCCAGCAGCTTAGTTGGCAGGTCACTTCCAAACACCATATATTTT. Protein: CASSLVGRSLPNTIYF.

The chain carries TRBV5-5 and TRBJ2-2; 8 nucleotides align to TRBD1. In germline, CDR1 is SGHKS, CDR2 YYEKEE (reference sequence). The trim removed 4 bases at V and 6 bases at J, leaving 2 bases unmatched. CDR3 length: 13 residues. CDR3 residues: CASSLQGAGELFF. The CDR3 nucleotides are TGTGCCAGCAGCCTACAGGGGGCCGGGGAGCTGTTTTTT.

This sequence joins TRBV5-1 and TRBJ2-2, with TRBD1 identical over 7 bases. This CDR3 comprises 16 residues. V was pared by 2 bases and J by 0 bases, with 4 bases of the junction left unmatched. Germline lookup yields CDR1 SGHRS and CDR2 YFSETQ. The CDR3 DNA is TGCGCCAGCAGCTTAGCCCAGGGGGCGAACACCGGGGAGCTGTTTTTT. This sequence encodes CASSLAQGANTGELFF.

This rearrangement joins TRBV11-2 to TRBJ2-7; either TRBD1 or TRBD2 may supply D (5 bases each). CDR1 is SGHAT and CDR2 is FQNNGV in the germline V gene. CDR3 length: 14 residues. V shed 5 bases and J shed 6 bases, with 17 bases lying between them. Here the CDR3 DNA reads TGTGCCAGCAGCCCCCACGGGACCTCGCGCGAGCAGTACTTC. Residues: CASSPHGTSREQYF.

This rearrangement joins TRBV7-9 to TRBJ2-3; tentatively, D is TRBD2 (5 bases). Germline CDR1 and CDR2: SEHNR and FQNEAQ (reference sequence). Trimming left V 4 bases short and J 4 bases short, with 15 bases between. This CDR3 has 15 residues. DNA of the CDR3: TGTGCCAGCAGCTACAACAGCGTAGCGTCAGATACGCAGTATTTT. This codes for CASSYNSVASDTQYF.

The CDR3 DNA reads TGTGCCAGCAGCAGCCGCCGGGTACCGATCTCCTACGAGCAGTACTTC. Translated: CASSSRRVPISYEQYF. This chain connects TRBV7-8 to TRBJ2-7; unclear D gene. CDR1 SGHVS and CDR2 FQNEAQ come from the germline V gene. The CDR3 sequence is 16 residues long. V was clipped by 5 bases and J by 0 bases, with 17 bases between them.

The V and J genes are TRBV6-5 and TRBJ1-4; 7 bases map to TRBD1. V lost 9 bases to trimming and J lost 6 bases; unmatched junction nucleotides: 7. This CDR3 contains 13 residues. Germline assignment: CDR1 MNHEY and CDR2 SVGAGI. Here the CDR3 DNA reads TGTGCCAGTTCTCGGGACAGCTATGAAAAACTGTTTTTT. The encoded protein is CASSRDSYEKLFF.

J is TRBJ2-1 and V is TRBV28; a possible D gene is TRBD2 (5 bases). CDR3 length equals 15 residues. Trimming left V 6 bases short and J 9 bases short, with 21 bases between. Germline V gives CDR1 MDHEN, CDR2 SYDVKM. Here the CDR3 DNA reads TGTGCCAGCAGGCCAGCACGCTTGGATGGGAGTGAGCAGTTCTTC. Residues: CASRPARLDGSEQFF.

The CDR3, as DNA: TGTGCCTGGAGTACAGCGATTGGGAGCTACGAGCAGTACTTC. As protein: CAWSTAIGSYEQYF. The rearrangement uses TRBV30 and TRBJ2-7; D might be TRBD2 (5 bases). The CDR3 is made up of 14 amino acids. Per the germline V gene, CDR1 is GTSNPN and CDR2 is SVGIG (reference sequence). The V and J ends lost 2 bases and 3 bases respectively, with 14 bases between them.

This clone is a singleton in its sample. The chain uses TRBV25-1 and TRBJ2-1, with D possibly TRBD2 on 5 matching bases. V was shortened by 3 bases and J by 4 bases, with 10 bases between the two germline ends. CDR3 length equals 14 residues. Looked up from germline, CDR1 is MGHDK and CDR2 is SYGVNS. The CDR3 DNA sequence: TGTGCCAGCAGTGATCCCAGCGGATACAATGAGCAGTTCTTC. This codes for CASSDPSGYNEQFF.

The V gene is TRBV7-8, the J gene TRBJ1-5; 7 bases are a match to TRBD1. V gave up 0 bases and J gave up 7 bases; unmatched junction bases: 9. Germline loops: CDR1 SGHVS, CDR2 FQNEAQ. This CDR3 region has 16 residues. The CDR3 reads CASSLAQDRRGQPQHF. CDR3 in DNA: TGTGCCAGCAGCTTAGCTCAGGACAGGAGGGGGCAGCCCCAGCATTTT. Drawing the rest from reference TRBV7-8 and TRBJ1-5, the complete variable domain is GAGVSQSPRYKVAKRGQDVALRCDPISGHVSLFWYQQALGQGPEFLTYFQNEAQLDKSGLPSDRFFAERPEGSVSTLKIQRTQQEDSAVYLCASSLAQDRRGQPQHFGDGTRLSIL.

The chain joins TRBV10-1 to TRBJ2-7; no clear D gene. From germline, CDR1 is WNHNN and CDR2 SYGVQD (reference sequence). The CDR3 runs 13 residues. Trimming took off 4 bases at V and 6 bases at J, with 13 bases between the two ends. CDR3 nucleotides: TGCGCCAGCAGTGGGGCAGTGTACGGCGAGCAGTACTTC. Translation: CASSGAVYGEQYF.

This chain uses TRBV27 with TRBJ2-4; no firm D call. The CDR3 totals 15 residues. Trimming took 0 bases from V and 4 from J, leaving 10 bases between them. The germline gives CDR1 MNHEY, CDR2 SMNVEV (reference sequence). The CDR3 protein is CASSLSPGQKNIQYF. The CDR3 DNA follows: TGTGCCAGCAGTTTATCCCCGGGCCAGAAAAACATTCAGTACTTC.

The V and J genes are TRBV11-1 and TRBJ2-7; D unresolved. Trimming shortened V by 5 bases and J by 0 bases, and 14 bases separated the two germline ends. This CDR3 is 15 amino acids long. The germline gives CDR1 SGHAT, CDR2 FQDESV (reference sequence). The CDR3 protein is CASSRDNNPSYEQYF. The CDR3 DNA follows: TGTGCCAGCAGCCGCGATAATAACCCCTCCTACGAGCAGTACTTC.

The CDR3 nucleotides are TGTGCCAGCAGCCCGCCAGGCTATGGTCTTAATTCACCCCTCCACTTT. Its protein is CASSPPGYGLNSPLHF. The chain links TRBV7-9 to TRBJ1-6; D call uncertain. From germline, CDR1 is SEHNR and CDR2 FQNEAQ (reference sequence). V lost 5 bases and J lost 6, with 17 bases in between. The CDR3 is 16 residues long.

The rearrangement joins TRBV10-3 to TRBJ2-5, with a possible D match to TRBD1 (6 bases). The CDR3 covers 14 residues. The V and J ends lost 10 bases and 1 base respectively, with 16 bases between them. Germline CDR1 is ENHRY and CDR2 is SYGVKD. DNA for the CDR3: TGTGCCACCCGTGACAGGCCCACCCAAGAGACCCAGTACTTC. This gives the protein CATRDRPTQETQYF.

The chain combines TRBV13 with TRBJ2-1; 10 nucleotides align to TRBD2. With V trimmed by 0 bases and J by 0 bases, 2 bases remained unmatched. Germline V gene sequence: CDR1 PRHDT, CDR2 FYEKMQ (reference sequence). The CDR3 runs to 17 residues. The DNA for the CDR3 is TGTGCCAGCAGCTTAGGAACTAGCGGGGCCTCCTACAATGAGCAGTTCTTC. This encodes CASSLGTSGASYNEQFF.